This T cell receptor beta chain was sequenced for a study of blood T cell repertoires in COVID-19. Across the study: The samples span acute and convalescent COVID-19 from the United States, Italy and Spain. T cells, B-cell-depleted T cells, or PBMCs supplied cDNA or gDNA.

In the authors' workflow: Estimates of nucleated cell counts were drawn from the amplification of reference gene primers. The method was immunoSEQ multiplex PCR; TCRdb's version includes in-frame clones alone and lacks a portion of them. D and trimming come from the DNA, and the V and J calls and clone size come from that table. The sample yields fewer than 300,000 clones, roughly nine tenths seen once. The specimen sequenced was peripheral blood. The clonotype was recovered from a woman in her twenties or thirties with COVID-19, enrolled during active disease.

The CDR3 sequence: CATRDSGGWDTRYNEQFF. The CDR3 DNA follows: TGCGCCACCCGGGACTCGGGAGGTTGGGATACGAGATACAATGAGCAGTTCTTC. The V gene is TRBV10-2, the J gene TRBJ2-1; 7 bases align to TRBD2. This CDR3 has 18 residues. Germline V gene lookup returns CDR1 WSHSY and CDR2 SAAADI. J gave up 4 bases and V 10 bases, and 22 bases lay outside the gene matches.